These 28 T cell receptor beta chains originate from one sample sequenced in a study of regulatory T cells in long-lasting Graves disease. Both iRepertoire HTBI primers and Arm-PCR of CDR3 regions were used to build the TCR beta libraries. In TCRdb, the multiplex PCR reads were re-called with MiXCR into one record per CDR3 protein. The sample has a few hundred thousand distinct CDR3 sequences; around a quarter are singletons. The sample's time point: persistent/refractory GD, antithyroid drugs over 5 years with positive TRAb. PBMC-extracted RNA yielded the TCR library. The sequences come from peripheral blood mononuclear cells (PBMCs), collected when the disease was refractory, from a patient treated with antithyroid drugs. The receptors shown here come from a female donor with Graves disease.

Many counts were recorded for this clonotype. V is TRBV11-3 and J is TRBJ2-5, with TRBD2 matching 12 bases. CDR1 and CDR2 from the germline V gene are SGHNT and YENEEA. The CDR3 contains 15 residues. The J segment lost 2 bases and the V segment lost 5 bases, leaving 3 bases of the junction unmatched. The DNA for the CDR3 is TGTGCCAGCAGCCATGGGACTAGCGGGCAAGAGACCCAGTACTTC. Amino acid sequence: CASSHGTSGQETQYF. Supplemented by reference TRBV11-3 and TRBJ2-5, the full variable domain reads EAGVVQSPRYKIIEKKQPVAFWCNPISGHNTLYWYLQNLGQGPELLIRYENEEAVDDSQLPKDRFSAERLKGVDSTLKIQPAELGDSAVYLCASSHGTSGQETQYFGPGTRLLVL.

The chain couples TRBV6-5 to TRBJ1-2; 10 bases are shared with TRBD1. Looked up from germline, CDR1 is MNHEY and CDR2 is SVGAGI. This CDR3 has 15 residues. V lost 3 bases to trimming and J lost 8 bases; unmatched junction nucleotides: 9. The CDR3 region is CASSYSTGTGEGYTF. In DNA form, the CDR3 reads TGTGCCAGCAGTTATAGTACGGGGACAGGGGAGGGCTACACCTTC.

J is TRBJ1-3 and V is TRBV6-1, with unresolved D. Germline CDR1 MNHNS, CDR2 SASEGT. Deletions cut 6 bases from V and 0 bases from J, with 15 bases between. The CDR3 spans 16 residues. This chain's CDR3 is CASSPGPHASGNTIYF. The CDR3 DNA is TGTGCCAGCAGCCCAGGACCGCATGCCTCTGGAAACACCATATATTTT.

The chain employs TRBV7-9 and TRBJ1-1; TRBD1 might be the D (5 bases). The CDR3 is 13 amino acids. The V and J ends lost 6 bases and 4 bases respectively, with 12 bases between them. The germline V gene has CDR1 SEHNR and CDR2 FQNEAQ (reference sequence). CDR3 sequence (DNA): TGTGCCAGCAGGGCCGGGGGGTTCACTGAAGCTTTCTTT. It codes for CASRAGGFTEAFF.

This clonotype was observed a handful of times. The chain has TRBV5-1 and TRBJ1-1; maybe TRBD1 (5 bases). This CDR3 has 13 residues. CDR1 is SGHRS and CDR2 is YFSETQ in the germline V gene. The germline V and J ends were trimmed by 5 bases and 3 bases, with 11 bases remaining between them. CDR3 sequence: CASRRGADTEAFF. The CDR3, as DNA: TGCGCCAGCAGACGCGGGGCGGACACTGAAGCTTTCTTT.

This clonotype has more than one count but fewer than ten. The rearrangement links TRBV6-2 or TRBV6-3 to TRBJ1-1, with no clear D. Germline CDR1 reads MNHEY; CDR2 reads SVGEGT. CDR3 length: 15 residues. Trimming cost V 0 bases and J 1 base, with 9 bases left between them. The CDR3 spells CASSYSGMGNTEAFF. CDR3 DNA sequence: TGTGCCAGCAGTTACTCGGGCATGGGGAACACTGAAGCTTTCTTT.

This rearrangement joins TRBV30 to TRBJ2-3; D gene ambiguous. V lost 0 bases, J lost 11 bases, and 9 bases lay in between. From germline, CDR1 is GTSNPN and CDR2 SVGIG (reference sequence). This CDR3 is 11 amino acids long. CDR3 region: CAWSVGLKQYF. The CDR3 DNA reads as TGTGCCTGGAGTGTTGGCCTGAAGCAGTATTTT.

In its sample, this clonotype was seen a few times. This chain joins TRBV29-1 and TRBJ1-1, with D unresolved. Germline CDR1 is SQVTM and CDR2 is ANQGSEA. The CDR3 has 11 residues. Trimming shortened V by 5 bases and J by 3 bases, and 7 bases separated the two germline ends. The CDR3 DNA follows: TGCAGCGTTTTGAAATACACTGAAGCTTTCTTT. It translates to CSVLKYTEAFF. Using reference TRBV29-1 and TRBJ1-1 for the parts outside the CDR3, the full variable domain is SAVISQKPSRDICQRGTSLTIQCQVDSQVTMMFWYRQQPGQSLTLIATANQGSEATYESGFVIDKFPISRPNLTFSTLTVSNMSPEDSSIYLCSVLKYTEAFFGQGTRLTVV.

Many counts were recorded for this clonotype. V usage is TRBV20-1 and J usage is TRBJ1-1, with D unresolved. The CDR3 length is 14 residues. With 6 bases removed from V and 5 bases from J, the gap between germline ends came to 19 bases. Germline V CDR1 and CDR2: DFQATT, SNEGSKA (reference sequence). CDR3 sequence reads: CSAPEAETGTEAFF. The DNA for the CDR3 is TGCAGTGCCCCAGAGGCGGAAACGGGGACTGAAGCTTTCTTT.

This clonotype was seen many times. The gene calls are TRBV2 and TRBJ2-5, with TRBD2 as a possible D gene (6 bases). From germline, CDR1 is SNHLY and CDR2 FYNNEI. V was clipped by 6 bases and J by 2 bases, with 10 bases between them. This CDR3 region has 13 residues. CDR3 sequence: CASRPGLQETQYF. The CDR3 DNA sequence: TGTGCCAGCAGACCGGGACTTCAAGAGACCCAGTACTTC.

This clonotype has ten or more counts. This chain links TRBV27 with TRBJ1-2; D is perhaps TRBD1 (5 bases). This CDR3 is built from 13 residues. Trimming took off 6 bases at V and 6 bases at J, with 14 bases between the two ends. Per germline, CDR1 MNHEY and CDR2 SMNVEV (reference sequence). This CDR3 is CASRVGTGDGYTF. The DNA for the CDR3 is TGTGCCAGCAGGGTCGGGACCGGGGATGGCTACACCTTC.

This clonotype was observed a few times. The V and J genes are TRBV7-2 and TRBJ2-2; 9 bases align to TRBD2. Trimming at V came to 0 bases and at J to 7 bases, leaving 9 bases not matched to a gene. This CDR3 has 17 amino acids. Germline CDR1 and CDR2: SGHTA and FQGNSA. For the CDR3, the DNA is TGTGCCAGCAGCTTAGCGGCGGCGGGAGGGAAGAGCGGGGAGCTGTTTTTT. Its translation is CASSLAAAGGKSGELFF.

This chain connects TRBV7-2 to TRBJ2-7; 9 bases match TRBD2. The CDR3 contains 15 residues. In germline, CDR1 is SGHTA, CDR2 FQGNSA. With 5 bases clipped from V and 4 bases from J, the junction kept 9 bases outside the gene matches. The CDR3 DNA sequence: TGTGCCAGCAGCCCGCTACTAGCGGGTTATTACGAGCAGTACTTC. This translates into CASSPLLAGYYEQYF.

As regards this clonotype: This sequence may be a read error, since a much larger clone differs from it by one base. Here the CDR3 DNA reads TGTGCCAGCAGTTTGGGACTGCGGAACGAGCAGTACTTC. It yields the protein CASSLGLRNEQYF. The J gene is TRBJ2-7, the V gene TRBV28, with D perhaps matching TRBD2 (6 bases). CDR1 and CDR2 from the germline V gene are MDHEN and SYDVKM. The CDR3 is made up of 13 amino acids. V was shortened by 3 bases and J by 5 bases, with 11 bases between the two germline ends.

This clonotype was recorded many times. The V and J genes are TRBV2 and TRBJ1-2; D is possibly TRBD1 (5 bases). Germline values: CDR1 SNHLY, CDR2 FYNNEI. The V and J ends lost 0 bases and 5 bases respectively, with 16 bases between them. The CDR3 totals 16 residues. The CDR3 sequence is CASSEALQRGSYGYTF. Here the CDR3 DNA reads TGTGCCAGCAGTGAAGCGCTTCAAAGGGGATCTTATGGCTACACCTTC.

CDR3: CATSRGLALRVGRETQYF. CDR3 coding DNA: TGTGCCACCAGCAGAGGACTAGCGCTAAGGGTTGGACGAGAGACCCAGTACTTC. The rearrangement links TRBV15 to TRBJ2-5, with 8 bases fitting TRBD2. V was pared by 1 base and J by 4 bases, with 14 bases of the junction left unmatched. The CDR3 spans 18 residues. Germline lookup yields CDR1 LNHNV and CDR2 YYDKDF (reference sequence).

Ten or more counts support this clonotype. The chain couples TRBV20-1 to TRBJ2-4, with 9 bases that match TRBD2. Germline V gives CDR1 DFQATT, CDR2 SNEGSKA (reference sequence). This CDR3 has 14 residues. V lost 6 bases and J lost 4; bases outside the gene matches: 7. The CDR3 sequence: CSARIAGEKNIQYF. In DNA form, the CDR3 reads TGCAGTGCCAGAATAGCGGGAGAGAAAAACATTCAGTACTTC.

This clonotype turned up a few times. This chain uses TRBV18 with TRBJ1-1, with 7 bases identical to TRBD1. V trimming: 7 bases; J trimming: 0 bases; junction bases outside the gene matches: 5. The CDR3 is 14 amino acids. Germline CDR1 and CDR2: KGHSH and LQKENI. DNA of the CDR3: TGTGCCAGCTTGGGACAGTTCCTGAACACTGAAGCTTTCTTT. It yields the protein CASLGQFLNTEAFF.

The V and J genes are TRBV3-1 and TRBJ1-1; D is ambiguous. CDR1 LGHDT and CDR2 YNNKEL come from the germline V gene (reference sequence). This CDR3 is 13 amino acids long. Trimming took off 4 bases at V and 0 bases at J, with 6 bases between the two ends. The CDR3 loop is CASSPIVNTEAFF. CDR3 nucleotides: TGTGCCAGCAGCCCCATCGTGAACACTGAAGCTTTCTTT.

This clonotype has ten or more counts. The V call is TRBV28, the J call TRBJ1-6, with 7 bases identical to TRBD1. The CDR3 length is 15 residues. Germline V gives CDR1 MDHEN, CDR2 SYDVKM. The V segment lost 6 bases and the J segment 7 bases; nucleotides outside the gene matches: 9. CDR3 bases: TGTGCCAGCAGCAGGGGGGCGCCGGGAAATTCACCCCTCCACTTT. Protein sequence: CASSRGAPGNSPLHF.

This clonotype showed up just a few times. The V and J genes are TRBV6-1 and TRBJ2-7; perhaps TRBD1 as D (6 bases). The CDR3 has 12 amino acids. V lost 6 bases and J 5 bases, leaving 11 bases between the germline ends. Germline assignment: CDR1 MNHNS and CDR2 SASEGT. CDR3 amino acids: CASSEQGNEQYF. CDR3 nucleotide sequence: TGTGCCAGCAGCGAACAGGGAAACGAGCAGTACTTC.

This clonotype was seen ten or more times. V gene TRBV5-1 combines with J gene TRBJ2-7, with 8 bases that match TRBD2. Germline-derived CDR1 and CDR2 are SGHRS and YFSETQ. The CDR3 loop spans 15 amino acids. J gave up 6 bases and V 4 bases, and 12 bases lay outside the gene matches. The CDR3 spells CASSPIAGSGGEQYF. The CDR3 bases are TGCGCCAGCAGCCCTATAGCGGGAAGCGGGGGCGAGCAGTACTTC. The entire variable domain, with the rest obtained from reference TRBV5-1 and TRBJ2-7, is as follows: KAGVTQTPRYLIKTRGQQVTLSCSPISGHRSVSWYQQTPGQGLQFLFEYFSETQRNKGNFPGRFSGRQFSNSRSEMNVSTLELGDSALYLCASSPIAGSGGEQYFGPGTRLTVT.

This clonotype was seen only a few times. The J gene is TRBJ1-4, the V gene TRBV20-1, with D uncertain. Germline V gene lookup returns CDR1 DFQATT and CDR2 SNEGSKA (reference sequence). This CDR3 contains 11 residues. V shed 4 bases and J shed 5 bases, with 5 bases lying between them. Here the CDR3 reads CSAMGNEKLFF. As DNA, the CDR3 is TGCAGTGCTATGGGGAATGAAAAACTGTTTTTT.

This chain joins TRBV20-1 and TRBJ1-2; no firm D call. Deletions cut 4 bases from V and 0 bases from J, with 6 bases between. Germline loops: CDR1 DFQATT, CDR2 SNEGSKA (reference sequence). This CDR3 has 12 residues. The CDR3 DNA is TGCAGTGCTAACGGACCTAACTATGGCTACACCTTC. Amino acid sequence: CSANGPNYGYTF.

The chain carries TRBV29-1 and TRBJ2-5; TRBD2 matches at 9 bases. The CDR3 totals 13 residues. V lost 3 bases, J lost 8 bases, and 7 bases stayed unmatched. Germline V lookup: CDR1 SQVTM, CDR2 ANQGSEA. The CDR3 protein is CSVEPASGTTQYF. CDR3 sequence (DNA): TGCAGCGTTGAGCCCGCTAGCGGGACAACCCAGTACTTC.

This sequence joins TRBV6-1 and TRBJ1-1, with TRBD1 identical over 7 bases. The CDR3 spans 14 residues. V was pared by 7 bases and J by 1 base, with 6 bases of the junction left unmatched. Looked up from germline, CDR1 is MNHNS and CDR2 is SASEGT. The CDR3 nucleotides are TGTGCCAGCAAGGGCGGACAGGCGAACACTGAAGCTTTCTTT. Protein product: CASKGGQANTEAFF.

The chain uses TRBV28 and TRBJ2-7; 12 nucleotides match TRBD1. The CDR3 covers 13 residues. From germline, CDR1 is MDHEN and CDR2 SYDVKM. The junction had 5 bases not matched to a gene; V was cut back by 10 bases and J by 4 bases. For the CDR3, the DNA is TGTGCCACCGGGGACAGGGGGCTATACGAGCAGTACTTC. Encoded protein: CATGDRGLYEQYF.

The chain's CDR3 is CASSRLPGQPQETQYF. In DNA, the CDR3 is TGTGCCAGCAGCCGACTCCCGGGACAGCCGCAAGAGACCCAGTACTTC. This chain joins TRBV7-2 and TRBJ2-5; 7 positions agree with TRBD1. The ends lost 5 bases at V and 2 bases at J; junction bases unmatched: 11. This CDR3 is built from 16 residues. Looked up from germline, CDR1 is SGHTA and CDR2 is FQGNSA. Filled out from reference TRBV7-2 and TRBJ2-5, the complete variable domain reads GAGVSQSPSNKVTEKGKDVELRCDPISGHTALYWYRQSLGQGLEFLIYFQGNSAPDKSGLPSDRFSAERTGGSVSTLTIQRTQQEDSAVYLCASSRLPGQPQETQYFGPGTRLLVL.